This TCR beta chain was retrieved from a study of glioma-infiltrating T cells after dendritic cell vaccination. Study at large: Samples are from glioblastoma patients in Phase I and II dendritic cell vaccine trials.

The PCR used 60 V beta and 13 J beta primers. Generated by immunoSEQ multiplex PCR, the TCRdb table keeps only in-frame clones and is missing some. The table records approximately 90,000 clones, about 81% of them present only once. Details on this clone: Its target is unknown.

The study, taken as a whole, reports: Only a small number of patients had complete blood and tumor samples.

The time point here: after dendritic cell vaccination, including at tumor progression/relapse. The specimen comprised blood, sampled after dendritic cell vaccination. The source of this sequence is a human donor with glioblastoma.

DNA of the CDR3: TGTGCCAGCAGTTTACAGGGGACTGGGGCCAACGTCCTGACTTTC. This translates into CASSLQGTGANVLTF. The V call is TRBV27, the J call TRBJ2-6; tentatively, D is TRBD1 (6 bases). The V gene lost 2 bases and the J gene lost 2 bases, with 7 bases spanning the gap. There are 15 residues in the CDR3. Germline V gives CDR1 MNHEY, CDR2 SMNVEV (reference sequence). The full variable domain, in which reference TRBV27 and TRBJ2-6 provide the parts outside the CDR3, is EAQVTQNPRYLITVTGKKLTVTCSQNMNHEYMSWYRQDPGLGLRQIYYSMNVEVTDKGDVPEGYKVSRKEKRNFPLILESPSPNQTSLYFCASSLQGTGANVLTFGAGSRLTVL.